One and the same sample provided the 11 T cell receptor beta chains below, sequenced in a study of blood T cell repertoires in COVID-19. TCRdb's table, derived via immunoSEQ multiplex PCR, lists solely in-frame clones and lacks some. The sample consists of around 100,000 clones, 85% of them appearing once. What was sequenced was peripheral blood. These receptors were taken from a human donor in a cohort sampled during active COVID-19.

The chain has TRBV5-4 and TRBJ1-4; a possible D gene is TRBD1 (6 bases). Trimming stripped 4 bases from V and 10 bases from J, with 11 bases between. CDR1 and CDR2 from the germline V gene are SGHNT and YYREEE (reference sequence). The CDR3 has 12 amino acids. The CDR3 spells CASSPDRIKLFF. The CDR3 DNA reads as TGTGCCAGCAGCCCTGACAGGATAAAACTGTTTTTT. The full variable domain, rest sourced from reference TRBV5-4 and TRBJ1-4, is ETGVTQSPTHLIKTRGQQVTLRCSSQSGHNTVSWYQQALGQGPQFIFQYYREEENGRGNFPPRFSGLQFPNYSSELNVNALELDDSALYLCASSPDRIKLFFGSGTQLSVL.

The chain employs TRBV19 and TRBJ1-5; the D gene is possibly TRBD1 (5 bases). V gave up 1 base and J gave up 3 bases, with 16 bases separating them. The CDR3 contains 17 residues. From germline, CDR1 is LNHDA and CDR2 SQIVND (reference sequence). CDR3: CASSIVTGAGANQPQHF. CDR3 coding DNA: TGTGCCAGTAGTATAGTCACAGGAGCTGGGGCCAATCAGCCCCAGCATTTT.

This clone was seen more than once but under ten times. J is TRBJ1-5 and V is TRBV28, with a weak D call TRBD1 (5 bases). Trimming stripped 7 bases from V and 6 bases from J, with 13 bases between. Germline V CDR1 and CDR2: MDHEN, SYDVKM. The CDR3 totals 13 residues. The CDR3 region is CASTVGGAQPQHF. In nucleotides, the CDR3 is TGTGCCAGCACTGTAGGAGGGGCTCAGCCCCAGCATTTT.

The rearrangement uses TRBV30 and TRBJ2-1; TRBD2 aligns across 7 bases. The J segment lost 6 bases and the V segment lost 4 bases, leaving 12 bases of the junction unmatched. The CDR3 is made up of 15 amino acids. From germline, CDR1 is GTSNPN and CDR2 SVGIG (reference sequence). As DNA, the CDR3 is TGTGCCTGGAATTACGGCGGGGGAGCTCGCAATGAGCAGTTCTTC. Its protein is CAWNYGGGARNEQFF. Combining the CDR3 with reference TRBV30 and TRBJ2-1 gives the whole variable domain SQTIHQWPATLVQPVGSPLSLECTVEGTSNPNLYWYRQAAGRGLQLLFYSVGIGQISSEVPQNLSASRPQDRQFILSSKKLLLSDSGFYLCAWNYGGGARNEQFFGPGTRLTVL.

This clone turned up a few times. The chain has TRBV2 and TRBJ1-3; possibly TRBD1 for D (6 bases). Germline CDR1 is SNHLY and CDR2 is FYNNEI. Trimming took 6 bases from V and 0 from J, leaving 12 bases between them. The CDR3 length is 15 residues. The CDR3 coding sequence is TGTGCCAGCAGACAGACAGGAGTCTCTGGAAACACCATATATTTT. Its translation is CASRQTGVSGNTIYF.

This chain uses TRBV19 with TRBJ2-2; 8 positions match TRBD2. With V trimmed by 1 base and J by 9 bases, 10 bases remained unmatched. This CDR3 region has 16 residues. Per germline, CDR1 LNHDA and CDR2 SQIVND (reference sequence). The CDR3 DNA reads as TGTGCCAGTAGTATAGGGGCTGGACTAGCCTCCAGGGAGCTGTTTTTT. Translating it yields CASSIGAGLASRELFF.

The chain has TRBV7-2 and TRBJ2-7; D gene ambiguous. The CDR3 runs 14 residues. Deletions cut 0 bases from V and 5 bases from J, with 11 bases between. Germline V gene data show CDR1 as SGHTA and CDR2 as FQGNSA. The CDR3 spells CASSLASSLDEQYF. Written as DNA, the CDR3 is TGTGCCAGCAGCTTAGCTTCGTCCCTAGACGAGCAGTACTTC.

This clone was found a few times. This rearrangement joins TRBV7-9 to TRBJ1-1; TRBD1 aligns across 7 bases. V lost 0 bases, J lost 3 bases, and 1 base stayed unmatched. The germline CDR1 and CDR2 sequences are SEHNR and FQNEAQ (reference sequence). The CDR3 is 14 amino acids. In nucleotides, the CDR3 is TGTGCCAGCAGCTTAGCAGACAGGGACACTGAAGCTTTCTTT. Translation: CASSLADRDTEAFF.

The rearrangement joins TRBV20-1 to TRBJ2-7, with D uncertain. The CDR3 contains 10 residues. V was clipped by 4 bases and J by 5 bases, with 6 bases between them. Per the germline V gene, CDR1 is DFQATT and CDR2 is SNEGSKA (reference sequence). The DNA for the CDR3 is TGCAGTGCTAACGTAGACGAGCAGTACTTC. This encodes CSANVDEQYF.

The V gene is TRBV6-5, the J gene TRBJ2-7; 9 bases align to TRBD1. The J segment lost 2 bases and the V segment lost 5 bases, leaving 4 bases of the junction unmatched. Germline CDR1 and CDR2: MNHEY and SVGAGI. The CDR3 loop spans 14 amino acids. The CDR3 coding sequence is TGTGCCAGCAGTCCGAGACAGGGGGCCTACGAGCAGTACTTC. This gives the protein CASSPRQGAYEQYF.

J is TRBJ1-3 and V is TRBV18; 9 bases line up with TRBD1. Germline V gene data show CDR1 as KGHSH and CDR2 as LQKENI. J was trimmed by 0 bases and V by 4 bases; bases with no gene match: 13. The CDR3 loop spans 19 amino acids. CDR3 coding DNA: TGTGCCAGCTCACTTAGGACAGGGGACGCCCCAAGCTCTGGAAACACCATATATTTT. Translated: CASSLRTGDAPSSGNTIYF. Together with reference TRBV18 and TRBJ1-3, the CDR3 gives the full variable domain: NAGVMQNPRHLVRRRGQEARLRCSPMKGHSHVYWYRQLPEEGLKFMVYLQKENIIDESGMPKERFSAEFPKEGPSILRIQQVVRGDSAAYFCASSLRTGDAPSSGNTIYFGEGSWLTVV.